These 28 T cell receptor beta chains came from one sample sequenced in a study of siplizumab effects on memory and regulatory T cells. Using immunoSEQ multiplex PCR, the repertoire was profiled, and TCRdb retains in-frame clones only, with some absent. The table lists 50,000 to 70,000 clones, 90% to 97% of them singletons, with about 0.095% in the top ten. Input material: naive CD8+ T cells sorted from blood. These receptor sequences come from a human donor in good health.

The rearrangement uses TRBV7-9 and TRBJ2-3; the match to TRBD2 covers 7 bases. Germline-derived CDR1 and CDR2 are SEHNR and FQNEAQ (reference sequence). The CDR3 is 16 residues long. J lost 4 bases, V lost 3 bases, and 10 bases had no gene match. Here the CDR3 reads CASSFIGGGPADTQYF. DNA for the CDR3: TGTGCCAGCAGCTTTATAGGCGGGGGACCCGCAGATACGCAGTATTTT.

V and J are TRBV19 and TRBJ1-1; possibly TRBD1 for D (6 bases). Trimming shortened V by 5 bases and J by 3 bases, and 16 bases separated the two germline ends. Germline assignment: CDR1 LNHDA and CDR2 SQIVND (reference sequence). The length of the CDR3 is 15 residues. CDR3 protein: CASSPLGGADTEAFF. CDR3 nucleotide sequence: TGTGCCAGTAGTCCGCTTGGGGGGGCGGACACTGAAGCTTTCTTT.

The chain employs TRBV5-6 and TRBJ2-4, with TRBD2 matching 7 bases. The length of the CDR3 is 15 residues. Germline assignment: CDR1 SGHDT and CDR2 YYEEEE. V lost 3 bases and J lost 0; bases outside the gene matches: 3. For the CDR3, the DNA is TGTGCCAGCAGCTCGGGGGGACTAGCCAAAAACATTCAGTACTTC. It codes for CASSSGGLAKNIQYF.

The rearrangement joins TRBV27 to TRBJ2-5, with unresolved D. With 4 bases removed from V and 0 bases from J, the gap between germline ends came to 3 bases. CDR1 and CDR2 (germline): MNHEY, SMNVEV (reference sequence). This CDR3 has 12 amino acids. The CDR3 DNA reads TGTGCCAGCAGTTCGAACCAAGAGACCCAGTACTTC. Translating it yields CASSSNQETQYF.

Notes on this clone: The CDR3 carries no conserved terminal phenylalanine or tryptophan, so it likely arises from a read error. The chain couples TRBV10-3 to TRBJ1-2; tentative D call: TRBD1 (6 bases). Germline V gene sequence: CDR1 ENHRY, CDR2 SYGVKD. This CDR3 is 18 amino acids long. Trimming stripped 4 bases from V and 1 base from J, with 22 bases between. In nucleotides, the CDR3 is TGTGCCATCAGTGCGGAACTCGGACAGATCTTTTATAACTATGGCTACACCCTC. Translated, it gives CAISAELGQIFYNYGYTL.

The CDR3 region is CASSLAVDVGLELWDYGYTF. The CDR3, as DNA: TGTGCCAGCAGCTTAGCCGTAGATGTAGGCCTTGAATTGTGGGACTATGGCTACACCTTC. This chain links TRBV7-8 with TRBJ1-2; D uncertain. The CDR3 contains 20 residues. Trimming pared 0 bases from V and 3 bases from J, leaving 26 bases between. Germline CDR1 SGHVS, CDR2 FQNEAQ.

The gene calls are TRBV9 and TRBJ1-3; D possibly corresponds to TRBD1 (5 bases). CDR1 and CDR2 (germline): SGDLS, YYNGEE. The CDR3 consists of 12 residues. Trimming removed 6 bases from V and 8 bases from J, with 12 bases in between. CDR3 DNA: TGTGCCAGCACCCCGGGGGGAGACACCATATATTTT. The encoded protein is CASTPGGDTIYF. The entire variable domain, with the rest obtained from reference TRBV9 and TRBJ1-3, is as follows: DSGVTQTPKHLITATGQRVTLRCSPRSGDLSVYWYQQSLDQGLQFLIQYYNGEERAKGNILERFSAQQFPDLHSELNLSSLELGDSALYFCASTPGGDTIYFGEGSWLTVV.

The chain couples TRBV2 to TRBJ2-7; D might be TRBD1 (5 bases). CDR3 length: 15 residues. Trimming cost V 1 base and J 5 bases, with 15 bases left between them. The germline CDR1 and CDR2 sequences are SNHLY and FYNNEI. The CDR3 nucleotides are TGTGCCAGCAGTGAAGAGGGATCAGGGATAAACGAGCAGTACTTC. Protein sequence: CASSEEGSGINEQYF. Combining the CDR3 with reference TRBV2 and TRBJ2-7 gives the whole variable domain EPEVTQTPSHQVTQMGQEVILRCVPISNHLYFYWYRQILGQKVEFLVSFYNNEISEKSEIFDDQFSVERPDGSNFTLKIRSTKLEDSAMYFCASSEEGSGINEQYFGPGTRLTVT.

This clone was recorded only once. The chain has TRBV11-1 and TRBJ2-7; D unclear. Germline V gene lookup returns CDR1 SGHAT and CDR2 FQDESV (reference sequence). V shed 3 bases and J shed 2 bases, with 8 bases lying between them. The CDR3 totals 13 residues. The CDR3 region is CASSFQIAYEQYF. DNA of the CDR3: TGTGCCAGCAGCTTCCAGATTGCCTACGAGCAGTACTTC.

The chain has TRBV19 and TRBJ1-2; D gene ambiguous. The germline V gene encodes CDR1 LNHDA and CDR2 SQIVND (reference sequence). Trimming removed 5 bases from V and 4 bases from J, with 8 bases in between. CDR3 size: 12 residues. CDR3 sequence reads: CASSPDPYGYTF. CDR3 in DNA: TGTGCCAGTAGTCCGGACCCCTATGGCTACACCTTC.

This sequence joins TRBV5-4 and TRBJ2-5; no reliable D call. Trimming removed 1 base at V and 0 bases at J, with 13 bases between. In germline, CDR1 is SGHNT, CDR2 YYREEE (reference sequence). This CDR3 region has 16 residues. As DNA, the CDR3 is TGTGCCAGCAGCTTGCCCGGCAGCCTGTACCAAGAGACCCAGTACTTC. It yields the protein CASSLPGSLYQETQYF.

The rearrangement links TRBV28 to TRBJ1-5; TRBD1 is a possible D gene (5 bases). Germline CDR1 and CDR2: MDHEN and SYDVKM. V dropped 3 bases and J dropped 6 bases, with 6 bases sitting between them. This CDR3 has 12 amino acids. Here the CDR3 reads CASSFGGQPQHF. The DNA of the CDR3 is TGTGCCAGCAGTTTCGGGGGTCAGCCCCAGCATTTT.

J is TRBJ1-1 and V is TRBV5-1; D remains ambiguous. The CDR3 covers 13 residues. From germline, CDR1 is SGHRS and CDR2 YFSETQ. Trimming shortened V by 5 bases and J by 0 bases, and 8 bases separated the two germline ends. CDR3 nucleotides: TGCGCCAGCAGAGGGATTATGAACACTGAAGCTTTCTTT. It specifies CASRGIMNTEAFF. The variable domain in full, completed from reference TRBV5-1 and TRBJ1-1, reads KAGVTQTPRYLIKTRGQQVTLSCSPISGHRSVSWYQQTPGQGLQFLFEYFSETQRNKGNFPGRFSGRQFSNSRSEMNVSTLELGDSALYLCASRGIMNTEAFFGQGTRLTVV.

V gene TRBV7-9 combines with J gene TRBJ2-3; D is uncertain. Trimming removed 3 bases at V and 0 bases at J, with 4 bases between. Germline-derived CDR1 and CDR2 are SEHNR and FQNEAQ (reference sequence). The CDR3 contains 13 residues. CDR3 nucleotides: TGTGCCAGCAGCTTCCCCAGCACAGATACGCAGTATTTT. It yields the protein CASSFPSTDTQYF.

This chain links TRBV11-2 with TRBJ2-1, with D hard to call. Trimming shortened V by 0 bases and J by 12 bases, and 9 bases separated the two germline ends. This CDR3 comprises 12 residues. Germline V CDR1 and CDR2: SGHAT, FQNNGV. This CDR3 reads CASSLDLKGQFF. CDR3 coding DNA: TGTGCCAGCAGCTTAGATCTGAAGGGGCAGTTCTTC.

The chain uses TRBV9 and TRBJ1-2; D not certain. The germline CDR1 and CDR2 sequences are SGDLS and YYNGEE. The CDR3 runs to 17 residues. V gave up 0 bases and J gave up 3 bases, with 18 bases separating them. CDR3 DNA: TGTGCCAGCAGCGTAGTAGAGGTGGCCACTGTTGACTATGGCTACACCTTC. It specifies CASSVVEVATVDYGYTF.

This clone was seen more than once but under ten times. The chain couples TRBV19 to TRBJ1-2; D unresolved. Germline CDR1 LNHDA, CDR2 SQIVND (reference sequence). V shed 0 bases and J shed 0 bases, with 5 bases lying between them. There are 14 residues in the CDR3. This chain's CDR3 is CASSIESSNYGYTF. The CDR3, as DNA: TGTGCCAGTAGTATAGAGAGCTCTAACTATGGCTACACCTTC.

The chain carries TRBV7-2 and TRBJ2-7, with D uncertain. The CDR3 runs 12 residues. Germline V gives CDR1 SGHTA, CDR2 FQGNSA. V shed 1 base and J shed 9 bases, with 10 bases lying between them. The CDR3 DNA follows: TGTGCCAGCAGCTTAGGGGCAGGCGGGCAGTACTTC. This gives the protein CASSLGAGGQYF. Full variable domain (outside the CDR3, taken from reference TRBV7-2 and TRBJ2-7): GAGVSQSPSNKVTEKGKDVELRCDPISGHTALYWYRQSLGQGLEFLIYFQGNSAPDKSGLPSDRFSAERTGGSVSTLTIQRTQQEDSAVYLCASSLGAGGQYFGPGTRLTVT.

The chain carries TRBV15 and TRBJ2-5; D perhaps matches TRBD2 (6 bases). This CDR3 is built from 15 residues. V was cut by 6 bases and J by 3 bases, with 17 bases left in between. Germline loops: CDR1 LNHNV, CDR2 YYDKDF (reference sequence). CDR3 nucleotide sequence: TGTGCCACCAGGGCCTCCATGGGACTGGAAGAGACCCAGTACTTC. Amino acids: CATRASMGLEETQYF.

The V and J genes are TRBV20-1 and TRBJ2-3; D unresolved. Trimming pared 7 bases from V and 2 bases from J, leaving 7 bases between. The germline V gene encodes CDR1 DFQATT and CDR2 SNEGSKA (reference sequence). CDR3 length equals 11 residues. The CDR3 nucleotides are TGCAGTGTACTTCACACAGATACGCAGTATTTT. As protein: CSVLHTDTQYF.

The CDR3 sequence is CASSIIRDPPYEQYF. As DNA, the CDR3 is TGTGCCAGCAGCATTATCCGGGACCCCCCCTACGAGCAGTACTTC. The chain links TRBV21-1 to TRBJ2-7. TRBV21-1 has pseudogene status. The CDR3 covers 15 residues.

The chain is built from TRBV12-2 and TRBJ2-1; TRBD2 is taken as the D call from the table, unchecked against the DNA. TRBV12-2 is labeled a pseudogene. This CDR3 spans 15 amino acids. The chain's CDR3 is CASRLGRRGSNEQFF. The DNA for the CDR3 is TGTGCAAGTCGCTTAGGCCGGCGCGGGTCCAATGAGCAGTTCTTC.

The CDR3 nucleotides are TGCAGCGTTTGGGGAGAAAATCAGCCCCAGCATTTT. Its protein product is CSVWGENQPQHF. The chain couples TRBV29-1 to TRBJ1-5; D is undetermined. The CDR3 extends over 12 amino acids. Germline CDR1 reads SQVTM; CDR2 reads ANQGSEA. Trimming removed 5 bases from V and 4 bases from J, with 9 bases in between. Full variable domain (outside the CDR3, taken from reference TRBV29-1 and TRBJ1-5): SAVISQKPSRDICQRGTSLTIQCQVDSQVTMMFWYRQQPGQSLTLIATANQGSEATYESGFVIDKFPISRPNLTFSTLTVSNMSPEDSSIYLCSVWGENQPQHFGDGTRLSIL.

This clone appeared a single time. The chain combines TRBV4-1 with TRBJ2-7, with D uncertain. Germline values: CDR1 MGHRA, CDR2 YSYEKL. This CDR3 comprises 15 residues. V shed 0 bases and J shed 4 bases, with 13 bases lying between them. CDR3 in amino acids: CASSQDRNEFYEQYF. The CDR3 bases are TGCGCCAGCAGCCAAGATCGGAATGAATTTTACGAGCAGTACTTC.

This clone was counted between two and nine times. This sequence joins TRBV5-1 and TRBJ1-1; D ambiguous. The CDR3 runs to 12 residues. The V gene's germline CDR1 is SGHRS and CDR2 YFSETQ. Trimming shortened V by 2 bases and J by 2 bases, and 4 bases separated the two germline ends. CDR3 amino acids: CASSFDNTEAFF. The DNA of the CDR3 is TGCGCCAGCAGCTTTGATAACACTGAAGCTTTCTTT.

DNA for the CDR3: TGTGCCAGCAGCCCCCTGGAAACTACTAGCGGGGGGGACAATGAGCAGTTCTTC. This codes for CASSPLETTSGGDNEQFF. The chain is built from TRBV5-4 and TRBJ2-1, with 13 bases aligning to TRBD2. The CDR3 is 18 residues long. Germline-derived CDR1 and CDR2 are SGHNT and YYREEE (reference sequence). V gave up 4 bases and J gave up 5 bases; unmatched junction bases: 12.

The chain couples TRBV27 to TRBJ2-7; 8 bases align to TRBD2. Germline CDR1 MNHEY, CDR2 SMNVEV (reference sequence). With 5 bases clipped from V and 4 bases from J, the junction kept 1 base outside the gene matches. The CDR3 totals 12 residues. DNA for the CDR3: TGTGCCAGCAGTCGGGGGGGATACGAGCAGTACTTC. Protein sequence: CASSRGGYEQYF.

The V and J genes are TRBV4-1 and TRBJ1-6, with D unclear. Germline V gene lookup returns CDR1 MGHRA and CDR2 YSYEKL. The V end was cut by 0 bases, the J end by 9 bases, with 15 bases between. The CDR3 has 16 residues. The CDR3 DNA sequence: TGCGCCAGCAGCCAAGATTCACTGGGGTCTTCTTCACCCCTCCACTTT. Amino acid sequence: CASSQDSLGSSSPLHF.